The 14 T cell receptor beta chains below come from one sample, sequenced in a study of blood T cells in healthy people across ages. A J-beta primer mix and a sample-barcoded 5' primer were used in a second PCR of roughly 7 to 12 cycles. One entry per CDR3 protein, called by TCRdb with MiXCR from the 5' RACE reads. The data contain about 1.4 million distinct CDR3 sequences, approximately 59% of them singletons. The sequenced sample was blood. These receptors were obtained from a man between 18 and 35 years old in good health.

This clonotype appeared a single time. J is TRBJ1-2 and V is TRBV20-1; no clear D. The CDR3 is 12 amino acids. V gave up 6 bases and J gave up 3 bases, with 11 bases separating them. CDR1 is DFQATT and CDR2 is SNEGSKA in the germline V gene (reference sequence). The CDR3 DNA sequence: TGCAGTGCCCTGGGGAGTGACTATGGCTACACCTTC. This codes for CSALGSDYGYTF.

This clonotype was seen a handful of times. The chain recombines TRBV27 with TRBJ2-7; maybe TRBD1 (6 bases). The germline V and J ends were trimmed by 8 bases and 2 bases, with 19 bases remaining between them. Germline lookup yields CDR1 MNHEY and CDR2 SMNVEV (reference sequence). The CDR3 contains 15 residues. CDR3 nucleotides: TGTGCCAGCTCAGACAGGTCGGTCTATCCCTACGAGCAGTACTTC. Amino acids: CASSDRSVYPYEQYF.

The chain links TRBV7-2 to TRBJ1-1; D remains unclear. Germline lookup yields CDR1 SGHTA and CDR2 FQGNSA. The ends were cut back, 4 bases at V and 3 bases at J, with 12 bases in the middle. The CDR3 runs 14 residues. The CDR3 DNA follows: TGTGCCAGCAGCTCCGGGCTTGCTGACACTGAAGCTTTCTTT. Translation: CASSSGLADTEAFF.

Details on this clonotype: The junction shows a germline mismatch at one end, possibly a read error. The chain combines TRBV12-3 or TRBV12-4 with TRBJ1-2; weak D call: TRBD1 (6 bases). This CDR3 is 11 amino acids long. The CDR3 sequence: CVSSFGGGYTF. CDR3 nucleotides: TGTGTCAGCAGTTTCGGGGGCGGCTACACCTTC.

A few counts support this clonotype. V is TRBV27 and J is TRBJ2-5; D not certain. The germline CDR1 and CDR2 sequences are MNHEY and SMNVEV (reference sequence). Trimming pared 2 bases from V and 0 bases from J, leaving 13 bases between. The CDR3 has 16 residues. CDR3 sequence reads: CASSLTSAGHQETQYF. The DNA of the CDR3 is TGTGCCAGCAGTTTAACCTCGGCAGGTCACCAAGAGACCCAGTACTTC.

This chain links TRBV27 with TRBJ2-7; TRBD2 is a possible D gene (5 bases). The J call is doubtful: the DNA matches TRBJ2-5 better. The CDR3 sequence is 14 residues long. The V gene's germline CDR1 is MNHEY and CDR2 SMNVEV (reference sequence). In DNA, the CDR3 is TGTGCCAGCAGCTATAATACGGGGTTAGAGACCCAGTACTTC. It yields the protein CASSYNTGLETQYF.

This clonotype was recorded a few times. The J gene is TRBJ1-1, the V gene TRBV6-5; perhaps TRBD1 as D (6 bases). V lost 0 bases to trimming and J lost 1 base, with 15 bases between them. CDR3 length: 17 amino acids. Germline V CDR1 and CDR2: MNHEY, SVGAGI. DNA of the CDR3: TGTGCCAGCAGTTACTCGATGCCGGGCAGGGGGAACACTGAAGCTTTCTTT. Residues: CASSYSMPGRGNTEAFF.

This CDR3 reads CASRGQGTGEQYF. The CDR3 region has the DNA TGTGCCAGCAGAGGACAGGGTACTGGGGAGCAGTACTTC. This sequence joins TRBV7-2 and TRBJ2-4, with 8 bases that match TRBD1. With 6 bases clipped from V and 13 bases from J, the junction kept 11 bases outside the gene matches. Germline-derived CDR1 and CDR2 are SGHTA and FQGNSA. This CDR3 has 13 residues.

The chain is built from TRBV4-1 and TRBJ2-7, with 9 bases aligning to TRBD2. The CDR3 is 15 amino acids. V was pared by 4 bases and J by 5 bases, with 9 bases of the junction left unmatched. Germline V gene data show CDR1 as MGHRA and CDR2 as YSYEKL. The CDR3 spells CASSPTSGLADEQYF. The CDR3, as DNA: TGCGCCAGCAGCCCAACCTCGGGACTAGCCGACGAGCAGTACTTC.

The chain combines TRBV7-2 with TRBJ2-1; 8 nucleotides line up with TRBD1. Germline V gene lookup returns CDR1 SGHTA and CDR2 FQGNSA. V dropped 1 base and J dropped 5; count of bases not matched to a gene: 4. The CDR3 loop spans 15 amino acids. In nucleotides, the CDR3 is TGTGCCAGCAGCTTAGGGGGACAGGCTCACAATGAGCAGTTCTTC. Protein: CASSLGGQAHNEQFF.

This clonotype has just a few counts. The V gene is TRBV12-3 or TRBV12-4, the J gene TRBJ2-7; D might be TRBD2 (6 bases). With the DNA end fitting TRBJ2-5 better, the J assignment may be wrong. The CDR3 length is 14 residues. Here the CDR3 reads CARRPLALKETQYF. Here the CDR3 DNA reads TGTGCCCGACGACCGCTAGCGCTGAAAGAGACCCAGTACTTC.

The sample holds a few counts of this clonotype. The chain combines TRBV5-6 with TRBJ1-1, with D unresolved. Trimming took off 2 bases at V and 10 bases at J, with 18 bases between the two ends. There are 14 residues in the CDR3. CDR1 and CDR2 (germline): SGHDT, YYEEEE. CDR3 bases: TGTGCCAGCAGCTTTGTGGTAGGGTCAAGCAGAGCTTTCTTT. Protein: CASSFVVGSSRAFF.

This chain connects TRBV4-1 to TRBJ2-7; D call uncertain. CDR1 is MGHRA and CDR2 is YSYEKL in the germline V gene. This CDR3 region has 15 residues. V shed 8 bases and J shed 0 bases, with 17 bases lying between them. The DNA of the CDR3 is TGCGCCAGCGGCCCAAACGGCGCGATCTCCTACGAGCAGTACTTC. This encodes CASGPNGAISYEQYF.

The chain carries TRBV4-1 and TRBJ1-5; possibly TRBD1 for D (5 bases). CDR3 size: 15 residues. The V gene's germline CDR1 is MGHRA and CDR2 YSYEKL. The V end lost 3 bases, the J end lost 5 bases, and 14 bases lay between the germline ends. The CDR3 DNA reads as TGCGCCAGCAGCCAGGAAAGGGGCCGATATCAGCCCCAGCATTTT. Translated: CASSQERGRYQPQHF.